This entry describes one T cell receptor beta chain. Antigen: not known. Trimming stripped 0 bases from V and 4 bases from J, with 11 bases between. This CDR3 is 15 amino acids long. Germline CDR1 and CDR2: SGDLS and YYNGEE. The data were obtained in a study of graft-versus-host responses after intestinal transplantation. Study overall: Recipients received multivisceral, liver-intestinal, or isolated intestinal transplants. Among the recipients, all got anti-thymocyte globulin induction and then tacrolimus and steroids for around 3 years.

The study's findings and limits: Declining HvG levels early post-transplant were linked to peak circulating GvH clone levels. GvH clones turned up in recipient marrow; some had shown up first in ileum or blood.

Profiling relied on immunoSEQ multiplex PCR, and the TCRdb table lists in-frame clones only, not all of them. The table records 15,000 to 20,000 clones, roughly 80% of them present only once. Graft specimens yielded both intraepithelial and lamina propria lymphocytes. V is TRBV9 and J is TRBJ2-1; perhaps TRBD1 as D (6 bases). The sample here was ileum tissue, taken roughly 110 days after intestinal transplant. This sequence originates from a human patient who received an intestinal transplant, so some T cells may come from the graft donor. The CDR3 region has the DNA TGTGCCAGCAGCGTAGGACTGGGGGCTTACAATGAGCAGTTCTTC. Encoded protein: CASSVGLGAYNEQFF.